This T cell receptor (beta chain) was captured in a study of blood T cell repertoires in COVID-19. Profiling relied on immunoSEQ multiplex PCR, and the TCRdb table lists in-frame clones only, not all of them. The sample shows under 200,000 clones, 70% to 90% of them seen only once. Trimming removed 3 bases from V and 8 bases from J; junction bases left unmatched: 15. Germline-derived CDR1 and CDR2 are SGDLS and YYNGEE. This CDR3 comprises 16 residues. V and J are TRBV9 and TRBJ1-2; 8 bases are shared with TRBD1. This TCR came from a woman aged 18-29 years who had recovered from COVID-19. Source material: PBMCs or T cells enriched from blood (not recorded which). The CDR3 nucleotides read TGTGCCAGCAGCGCCCTCTCCGACAGGGGCAGAGGGGGCTACACCTTC. Its protein is CASSALSDRGRGGYTF.